This is a list of T cell receptor beta chains from one sample in a study of cytomegalovirus exposure and HLA in healthy donors. Using immunoSEQ multiplex PCR, the repertoire was profiled, and TCRdb retains in-frame clones only, with some absent. The sample holds roughly 280,000 clones, roughly 85% seen once. The material sequenced was PBMCs. The receptor source for this set is a woman aged 18 to 35 in good health and CMV-seronegative. Both conserved end residues are part of each CDR3. Fields, in order: J gene, V gene, clone size, D gene, CDR3 protein, CDR3 DNA. The D gene is left open where the match is weak. Clone size appears in some rows only: once, few, many, or a class for an expanded clone.

TRBJ2-7,TRBV19,-,TRBD1,CASSPRTGYHEQYF,TGTGCCAGTAGTCCCCGGACAGGGTACCACGAGCAGTACTTC
TRBJ2-1,TRBV9,-,-,CASSVVPSKGQFF,TGTGCCAGCAGCGTAGTACCTAGCAAAGGGCAGTTCTTC
TRBJ1-2,TRBV19,few,-,CASSPTTGSNYGYTF,TGTGCCAGTAGTCCGACGACAGGCTCTAACTATGGCTACACCTTC
TRBJ2-1,TRBV27,-,TRBD2,CASSQATSNLAGEYNEQFF,TGTGCCAGCAGCCAGGCAACTAGCAACCTCGCGGGAGAGTACAATGAGCAGTTCTTC
TRBJ1-1,TRBV29-1,-,TRBD1,CSADWLDRKDSEAFF,TGCAGCGCCGACTGGCTGGACAGGAAAGATTCTGAAGCTTTCTTT
TRBJ2-2,TRBV5-1,-,TRBD2,CASSSSGNTGELFF,TGCGCCAGCAGCTCTAGCGGGAACACCGGGGAGCTGTTTTTT
TRBJ2-1,TRBV4-3,-,-,CASSKSVVYEQFF,TGCGCCAGCAGTAAGTCGGTAGTCTATGAGCAGTTCTTC
TRBJ1-1,TRBV9,-,-,CASSSEAATEAFF,TGTGCCAGCAGCTCAGAGGCCGCCACTGAAGCTTTCTTT
TRBJ2-7,TRBV19,-,-,CASSEGGWEQYF,TGTGCCAGTAGTGAAGGGGGTTGGGAGCAGTACTTC
TRBJ2-3,TRBV6-4,-,TRBD1,CASSATGQSTDTQYF,TGTGCCAGCAGTGCCACGGGACAGTCCACAGATACGCAGTATTTT
TRBJ1-5,TRBV7-8,-,-,CASSLVLTSVTRSNQPQHF,TGTGCCAGCAGCTTAGTACTCACCTCTGTCACTAGGAGCAATCAGCCCCAGCATTTT
TRBJ1-3,TRBV5-1,-,-,CASSLNGGFSGNTIYF,TGCGCCAGCAGCCTAAACGGGGGGTTTTCTGGAAACACCATATATTTT
TRBJ1-2,TRBV29-1,-,-,CSVDWPVAINYGYTF,TGCAGCGTTGATTGGCCAGTTGCCATAAACTATGGCTACACCTTC
TRBJ2-7,TRBV5-5,once,-,CASSLQGPNEQYF,TGTGCCAGCAGCTTACAGGGTCCTAACGAGCAGTACTTC
TRBJ2-3,TRBV28,-,-,CAARGQLTDTQYF,TGTGCCGCGAGAGGCCAACTCACAGATACGCAGTATTTT
TRBJ2-7,TRBV7-2,-,-,CASSLLVTYEQYF,TGTGCCAGCAGCCTACTAGTCACCTACGAGCAGTACTTC
TRBJ2-1,TRBV10-3,-,TRBD1,CAISETGALYNEQFF,TGTGCCATCAGTGAGACAGGGGCACTCTACAATGAGCAGTTCTTC
TRBJ1-2,TRBV4-3,-,-,CASSQTARDSNYGYTF,TGCGCCAGCAGCCAGACAGCCAGGGATAGTAACTATGGCTACACCTTC
TRBJ2-7,TRBV7-8,-,-,CASTVTHGVSYEQYF,TGTGCCAGCACAGTCACCCACGGGGTATCCTACGAGCAGTACTTC
TRBJ1-2,TRBV6-5,-,-,CASSYGTGVDYGYTF,TGTGCCAGCAGTTACGGAACAGGCGTGGACTATGGCTACACCTTC
TRBJ1-5,TRBV2,-,-,CASSEWGVGNQPQHF,TGTGCCAGCAGTGAGTGGGGGGTCGGCAATCAGCCCCAGCATTTT
TRBJ1-5,TRBV27,-,-,CASSLGQFNQPQHF,TGTGCCAGCAGTTTAGGGCAGTTCAATCAGCCCCAGCATTTT
TRBJ2-7,TRBV4-2,-,TRBD2,CASSQPTSGESYEQYF,TGTGCCAGCAGCCAACCTACTAGCGGGGAGTCCTACGAGCAGTACTTC
TRBJ2-2,TRBV5-1,-,TRBD1,CASSLADRGTGELFF,TGCGCCAGCAGCTTGGCCGACAGGGGAACCGGGGAGCTGTTTTTT
TRBJ1-1,TRBV11-2,-,TRBD1,CASSVRTGGTNTEAFF,TGTGCCAGCAGCGTACGGACAGGGGGGACGAACACTGAAGCTTTCTTT
TRBJ2-1,TRBV4-3,once,TRBD1,CASSQGTGSNEQFF,TGCGCCAGCAGCCAAGGGACAGGGAGTAATGAGCAGTTCTTC
TRBJ2-7,TRBV9,few,TRBD1,CASSIRQGPYEQYF,TGTGCCAGCAGCATACGACAGGGCCCCTACGAGCAGTACTTC
TRBJ2-3,TRBV27,-,TRBD1,CASSGGQGRYTQYF,TGTGCCAGCAGTGGGGGACAGGGGCGCTATACGCAGTATTTT
TRBJ1-2,TRBV2,once,TRBD1,CASSESGTVRYTF,TGTGCCAGCAGCGAATCCGGGACAGTACGCTACACCTTC
TRBJ2-2,TRBV27,-,TRBD2,CASSFPSGSYTGELFF,TGTGCCAGCAGTTTCCCCAGCGGGAGCTACACCGGGGAGCTGTTTTTT
TRBJ1-1,TRBV5-1,once,-,CASSLVAVNTEAFF,TGCGCCAGCAGCTTGGTAGCAGTGAACACTGAAGCTTTCTTT
TRBJ2-2,TRBV30,-,-,CASPVGARTGELFF,TGTGCTAGCCCCGTGGGGGCGCGGACCGGGGAGCTGTTTTTT
TRBJ1-2,TRBV19,-,-,CASSIDRRNYGYTF,TGTGCCAGTAGTATAGACAGGCGAAACTATGGCTACACCTTC
TRBJ2-1,TRBV2,-,-,CASSEAFTSRGEQFF,TGTGCCAGCAGTGAAGCGTTCACCTCCCGGGGTGAGCAGTTCTTC
TRBJ2-2,TRBV6-6,-,TRBD2,CASSYSAGVNTGELFF,TGTGCCAGCAGTTACTCAGCGGGGGTGAACACCGGGGAGCTGTTTTTT
TRBJ2-6,TRBV5-1,-,-,CASSLGPGGANVLTF,TGCGCCAGCAGCTTGGGACCAGGTGGGGCCAACGTCCTGACTTTC
TRBJ1-1,TRBV2,few,-,CASIKIVNTEAFF,TGTGCCAGCATCAAAATAGTGAACACTGAAGCTTTCTTT
TRBJ1-5,TRBV18,-,-,CASSPLGAGESNQPQHF,TGTGCCAGCTCACCCCTCGGGGCAGGGGAGAGCAATCAGCCCCAGCATTTT
TRBJ1-4,TRBV9,-,-,CASQPTGTNEKLFF,TGTGCCTCCCAACCAACAGGGACTAATGAAAAACTGTTTTTT